Listed here are 32 T cell receptor beta chains from one sample, sequenced in a study of T cell repertoires in cytomegalovirus infection (dated by TCRdb to about 2019). For sequencing, an Illumina HiSeq 1500 was employed. TCRdb ran its own pipeline on the public reads, namely fastp trimming at Q25 and MiXCR clone calling, and kept in-frame beta chains. Under each unique CDR3 protein, matching rows form one entry showing the most common genes and DNA. Within this sample are around 280,000 distinct CDR3 sequences, with roughly a tenth of them counted one time only. The leading ten clones occupy about 2.3% of the sample. The sequenced sample was PBMCs. The source is a human donor in good health (CMV status not recorded). Some clones in this sample may be carry-over from other donors' samples.

This clonotype was counted ten times or more. The chain is built from TRBV7-6 and TRBJ2-2, with 10 positions matching TRBD1. V lost 5 bases to trimming and J lost 4 bases; unmatched junction nucleotides: 10. Germline V gives CDR1 SGHVS, CDR2 FNYEAQ. CDR3 length: 17 amino acids. The CDR3: CASSQSGTGDVTGELFF. The CDR3 DNA reads TGTGCCAGCAGCCAGTCGGGGACAGGGGATGTCACCGGGGAGCTGTTTTTT.

CDR3 protein: CSVDSGGGSYTF. The CDR3 DNA is TGCAGCGTTGACTCAGGGGGCGGAAGCTACACCTTC. This rearrangement joins TRBV29-1 to TRBJ1-2; the match to TRBD1 covers 8 bases. Germline lookup yields CDR1 SQVTM and CDR2 ANQGSEA. V trimming: 3 bases; J trimming: 9 bases; junction bases outside the gene matches: 6. This CDR3 is 12 amino acids long.

V usage is TRBV6-6 and J usage is TRBJ1-4; D not resolved. The CDR3 is 14 residues long. V was shortened by 6 bases and J by 7 bases, with 15 bases between the two germline ends. Germline-derived CDR1 and CDR2 are MNHNY and SVGAGI (reference sequence). CDR3 DNA sequence: TGTGCCAGCAGCCCCACCGGAAGCGTTGAAAAACTGTTTTTT. Translation: CASSPTGSVEKLFF.

This clonotype was observed many times. The V gene is TRBV27, the J gene TRBJ2-1, with D perhaps assigned TRBD1 or TRBD2 (6 bases each). The CDR3 consists of 15 residues. Germline V lookup: CDR1 MNHEY, CDR2 SMNVEV (reference sequence). Trimming removed 2 bases at V and 7 bases at J, with 15 bases between. CDR3 in DNA: TGTGCCAGCAGTTTAGGGCTAGGGGGGCCTAATGAGCAGTTCTTC. It codes for CASSLGLGGPNEQFF.

This clonotype was found a few times. The chain combines TRBV9 with TRBJ2-7, with 10 bases that match TRBD1. The ends lost 4 bases at V and 2 bases at J; junction bases unmatched: 3. The V gene's germline CDR1 is SGDLS and CDR2 YYNGEE. This CDR3 spans 14 amino acids. CDR3 DNA sequence: TGTGCCAGCAGCCCAGGGACAGGGGCCTACGAGCAGTACGTC. It codes for CASSPGTGAYEQYV.

This clonotype showed up many times. The gene calls are TRBV11-3 and TRBJ2-3; D perhaps matches TRBD1 (5 bases). Trimming stripped 1 base from V and 3 bases from J, with 14 bases between. This CDR3 is built from 16 residues. Per the germline V gene, CDR1 is SGHNT and CDR2 is YENEEA. The CDR3 DNA is TGTGCCAGCAGCTTAGGAGGAACAGGCTCTACAGATACGCAGTATTTT. This gives the protein CASSLGGTGSTDTQYF.

This clonotype was recorded at least ten times. V usage is TRBV28 and J usage is TRBJ2-7; 13 bases agree with TRBD2. CDR1 and CDR2 from the germline V gene are MDHEN and SYDVKM. J gave up 2 bases and V 5 bases, and 3 bases lay outside the gene matches. The CDR3 extends over 15 amino acids. Written as DNA, the CDR3 is TGTGCCAGCAGTCGAGGACTAGCGGGGGCCTACGAGCAGTACGTC. It specifies CASSRGLAGAYEQYV.

This clonotype was counted at least ten times. The rearrangement joins TRBV6-2 or TRBV6-3 to TRBJ1-1, with 8 bases lining up with TRBD1. The CDR3 extends over 18 amino acids. Trimming removed 6 bases from V and 5 bases from J; junction bases left unmatched: 20. Germline values: CDR1 MNHEY, CDR2 SVGEGT. This chain's CDR3 is CASREYSSGGPLRTEAFF. In DNA form, the CDR3 reads TGTGCCAGCAGGGAATACTCTTCAGGGGGCCCTCTACGGACTGAAGCTTTCTTT.

This clonotype showed up many times. The rearrangement joins TRBV28 to TRBJ2-6; 7 bases match TRBD1. With V trimmed by 4 bases and J by 2 bases, 5 bases remained unmatched. The CDR3 is made up of 16 amino acids. Per germline, CDR1 MDHEN and CDR2 SYDVKM. The CDR3: CASSSPTGTGANVLTF. The DNA of the CDR3 is TGTGCCAGCAGTTCCCCGACAGGGACTGGGGCCAACGTCCTGACTTTC.

This clonotype has a count of ten or more. The gene calls are TRBV7-8 and TRBJ2-2, with D maybe TRBD1 (5 bases). The V gene's germline CDR1 is SGHVS and CDR2 FQNEAQ. The CDR3 totals 13 residues. Trimming removed 5 bases at V and 4 bases at J, with 8 bases between. In DNA form, the CDR3 reads TGTGCCAGCAGCCAAAGGGGCACCGGGGAGCTGTTTTTT. Residues: CASSQRGTGELFF.

In this sample, this clonotype turned up many times. The gene calls are TRBV2 and TRBJ1-1; D is perhaps TRBD1 (5 bases). Trimming left V 7 bases short and J 3 bases short, with 12 bases between. The CDR3 totals 13 residues. The germline CDR1 and CDR2 sequences are SNHLY and FYNNEI. The DNA for the CDR3 is TGTGCCAGCATCGGGGCGAGTGACACTGAAGCTTTCTTT. Protein sequence: CASIGASDTEAFF.

This clonotype was detected many times. V usage is TRBV10-3 and J usage is TRBJ2-7; 9 bases fit TRBD1. The germline CDR1 and CDR2 sequences are ENHRY and SYGVKD. The CDR3 runs 13 residues. Trimming at V came to 7 bases and at J to 0 bases, leaving 1 base not matched to a gene. The CDR3 DNA follows: TGTGCCATCAAGGGACAGGGCTCCTACGAGCAGTACGTC. This sequence encodes CAIKGQGSYEQYV.

At least ten counts were recorded for this clonotype. The gene calls are TRBV7-8 and TRBJ2-2; the match to TRBD2 covers 7 bases. The CDR3 runs 16 residues. V lost 2 bases to trimming and J lost 4 bases; unmatched junction nucleotides: 7. Germline V lookup: CDR1 SGHVS, CDR2 FQNEAQ. The CDR3 spells CASSLTLPGGTGELFF. CDR3 nucleotides: TGTGCCAGCAGCTTAACTCTCCCGGGAGGCACCGGGGAGCTGTTTTTT.

Turning to this clonotype: A far larger clone is one base from this, pointing to a likely read error. The chain has TRBV3-1 and TRBJ2-1; D is ambiguous. Germline loops: CDR1 LGHDT, CDR2 YNNKEL (reference sequence). V was pared by 5 bases and J by 4 bases, with 3 bases between. The CDR3 runs to 11 residues. CDR3 in DNA: TGTGCCAGCAGCAATTACAATGAGCAGTTCTTC. It yields the protein CASSNYNEQFF.

The V and J genes are TRBV29-1 and TRBJ1-2, with unresolved D. V gave up 4 bases and J gave up 2 bases, with 8 bases separating them. Germline V gene data show CDR1 as SQVTM and CDR2 as ANQGSEA. The CDR3 is 12 amino acids. The CDR3 nucleotides are TGCAGCGTTGGATCCGGGAACTATGGCTACACCTTC. It codes for CSVGSGNYGYTF. Based on the CDR3 plus reference TRBV29-1 and TRBJ1-2, the full variable domain is SAVISQKPSRDICQRGTSLTIQCQVDSQVTMMFWYRQQPGQSLTLIATANQGSEATYESGFVIDKFPISRPNLTFSTLTVSNMSPEDSSIYLCSVGSGNYGYTFGSGTRLTVV.

This clonotype was seen ten or more times. The chain is built from TRBV5-1 and TRBJ1-1; D gene unclear. Germline CDR1 reads SGHRS; CDR2 reads YFSETQ. CDR3 size: 13 residues. V was clipped by 4 bases and J by 0 bases, with 7 bases between them. The CDR3: CASSGMMNTEAFF. DNA for the CDR3: TGCGCCAGCAGCGGGATGATGAACACTGAAGCTTTCTTT.

This clonotype was observed many times. The chain links TRBV7-2 to TRBJ2-3; weak D call: TRBD1 (6 bases). From germline, CDR1 is SGHTA and CDR2 FQGNSA. This CDR3 spans 16 amino acids. Between the trimmed V and J ends, which lost 4 bases and 3 bases, there was a span of 17 bases. The CDR3 loop is CASSSNRVFWTDTQYF. The DNA of the CDR3 is TGTGCCAGCAGCTCGAACAGGGTTTTTTGGACAGATACGCAGTATTTT.

This clonotype appeared many times. The rearrangement joins TRBV28 to TRBJ1-2; D perhaps matches TRBD1 (5 bases). The V end was cut by 3 bases, the J end by 4 bases, with 15 bases between. The CDR3 is 15 residues long. Germline V CDR1 and CDR2: MDHEN, SYDVKM. CDR3 sequence reads: CASSLVVGGSYGYTF. CDR3 in DNA: TGTGCCAGCAGTTTGGTTGTTGGGGGGAGCTATGGCTACACCTTC.

V and J are TRBV20-1 and TRBJ1-2; D is unresolved. Germline loops: CDR1 DFQATT, CDR2 SNEGSKA (reference sequence). The CDR3 is made up of 13 amino acids. V gave up 0 bases and J gave up 8 bases, with 13 bases separating them. The CDR3 bases are TGCAGTGCTAGAGATTCGGGAGAGCGGGGCTACACCTTC. It codes for CSARDSGERGYTF.

This clonotype was detected many times. V gene TRBV7-8 combines with J gene TRBJ2-2; D gene unclear. The ends were cut back, 0 bases at V and 7 bases at J, with 12 bases in the middle. Per germline, CDR1 SGHVS and CDR2 FQNEAQ. This CDR3 is built from 15 residues. CDR3 bases: TGTGCCAGCAGCTTAGCGCATACAGACGTCGGGGAGCTGTTTTTT. Amino acids: CASSLAHTDVGELFF.

J is TRBJ2-1 and V is TRBV10-3; D gene uncertain. Germline values: CDR1 ENHRY, CDR2 SYGVKD. The CDR3 length is 12 residues. Trimming cost V 6 bases and J 6 bases, with 9 bases left between them. The CDR3 region is CAISPRGNEQFF. The DNA for the CDR3 is TGTGCCATCAGCCCCCGTGGCAATGAGCAGTTCTTC.

This clonotype was picked up many times. The genes are TRBV7-9 and TRBJ1-4, with D perhaps TRBD1 (6 bases). V lost 3 bases, J lost 9 bases, and 11 bases lay in between. The CDR3 is 13 residues long. The germline V gene has CDR1 SEHNR and CDR2 FQNEAQ (reference sequence). The CDR3 is CASSFDDRQKLFF. CDR3 coding DNA: TGTGCCAGCAGCTTTGATGACAGGCAAAAACTGTTTTTT.

This clonotype was recorded a few times. The CDR3 sequence: CSAVGGDRETQYF. In DNA form, the CDR3 reads TGCAGTGCTGTCGGGGGGGATCGGGAGACCCAGTACTTC. This sequence joins TRBV20-1 and TRBJ2-5, with 8 bases lining up with TRBD2. The germline V gene has CDR1 DFQATT and CDR2 SNEGSKA (reference sequence). The CDR3 is made up of 13 amino acids. V dropped 5 bases and J dropped 5; count of bases not matched to a gene: 7.

Many counts were recorded for this clonotype. The rearrangement links TRBV12-3 or TRBV12-4 to TRBJ2-5; the match to TRBD1 covers 8 bases. The CDR3 consists of 16 residues. The trim removed 8 bases at V and 3 bases at J, leaving 14 bases unmatched. In DNA, the CDR3 is TGTGCCAGCTCTTGGGGACAGGCCTCACTTAAAGAGACCCAGTACTTC. Amino acids: CASSWGQASLKETQYF.

CDR3 sequence (DNA): TGCAGTGCAAATGGACTAGCGGATCTTGTCGGGACCCAGTACTTC. This gives the protein CSANGLADLVGTQYF. The V and J genes are TRBV20-1 and TRBJ2-5; 10 nucleotides align to TRBD2. The V gene end was trimmed by 6 bases and the J gene end by 7 bases; junction bases not matched to a gene: 14. Germline CDR1 is DFQATT and CDR2 is SNEGSKA (reference sequence). The CDR3 has 15 residues.

This clonotype was detected ten times or more. The CDR3 coding sequence is TGCAGTGCTAGGGAAAACAGGGTGCCCCTGTATGGCTACACCTTC. This sequence encodes CSARENRVPLYGYTF. The V and J genes are TRBV20-1 and TRBJ1-2, with D possibly matching TRBD1 (6 bases). Per the germline V gene, CDR1 is DFQATT and CDR2 is SNEGSKA (reference sequence). The CDR3 spans 15 residues. Trimming took 3 bases from V and 5 from J, leaving 19 bases between them.

The V and J genes are TRBV2 and TRBJ1-1, with a possible D match to TRBD1 (5 bases). V lost 3 bases and J 4 bases, leaving 15 bases between the germline ends. Germline V gene data show CDR1 as SNHLY and CDR2 as FYNNEI. CDR3 length equals 15 residues. The CDR3 DNA follows: TGTGCCAGCAGTGACAGGCGGGTGGGGGGCACTGAAGCTTTCTTT. This gives the protein CASSDRRVGGTEAFF.

This clonotype occurred many times. The chain joins TRBV20-1 to TRBJ1-1; the D is unclear. The germline CDR1 and CDR2 sequences are DFQATT and SNEGSKA (reference sequence). V was shortened by 3 bases and J by 2 bases, with 7 bases between the two germline ends. The CDR3 has 12 residues. The CDR3 nucleotides read TGCAGTGCTAGGGGCCTCAACACTGAAGCTTTCTTT. It is translated as CSARGLNTEAFF.

The sample holds many counts of this clonotype. The gene calls are TRBV7-2 and TRBJ2-3; TRBD1 might be the D (5 bases). CDR1 is SGHTA, CDR2 FQGNSA, per germline. The CDR3 has 16 residues. V lost 0 bases, J lost 5 bases, and 15 bases lay in between. The CDR3 nucleotides are TGTGCCAGCAGCTTAGCTGGAAAAGGGGCCGGAGATACGCAGTATTTT. Amino acid sequence: CASSLAGKGAGDTQYF.

This clonotype has a count of ten or more. This chain links TRBV28 with TRBJ2-2; D is undetermined. Germline V CDR1 and CDR2: MDHEN, SYDVKM. This CDR3 has 12 residues. The germline V and J ends were trimmed by 8 bases and 6 bases, with 10 bases remaining between them. The CDR3 nucleotides are TGTGCCAGCGAAGGGTTGGCCGGGGAGCTGTTTTTT. Protein product: CASEGLAGELFF.

The rearrangement links TRBV29-1 to TRBJ2-5; 7 bases align to TRBD1. CDR1 and CDR2 from the germline V gene are SQVTM and ANQGSEA. V lost 3 bases and J lost 3; bases outside the gene matches: 1. The CDR3 runs to 12 residues. The CDR3 DNA is TGCAGCGTTGACACAGGGGAAGAGACCCAGTACTTC. Its protein is CSVDTGEETQYF. The variable domain in full, with the rest retrieved from reference TRBV29-1 and TRBJ2-5, is SAVISQKPSRDICQRGTSLTIQCQVDSQVTMMFWYRQQPGQSLTLIATANQGSEATYESGFVIDKFPISRPNLTFSTLTVSNMSPEDSSIYLCSVDTGEETQYFGPGTRLLVL.

This clonotype was found many times. CDR3 amino acids: CASSLDRGGTQYF. The CDR3 coding sequence is TGTGCCAGCAGCTTAGACCGGGGCGGTACGCAGTATTTT. The V gene is TRBV7-9, the J gene TRBJ2-3; TRBD1 or TRBD2 may be the D gene (5 bases each). This CDR3 spans 13 amino acids. The V end was cut by 1 base, the J end by 8 bases, with 10 bases between. Germline CDR1 and CDR2: SEHNR and FQNEAQ (reference sequence).